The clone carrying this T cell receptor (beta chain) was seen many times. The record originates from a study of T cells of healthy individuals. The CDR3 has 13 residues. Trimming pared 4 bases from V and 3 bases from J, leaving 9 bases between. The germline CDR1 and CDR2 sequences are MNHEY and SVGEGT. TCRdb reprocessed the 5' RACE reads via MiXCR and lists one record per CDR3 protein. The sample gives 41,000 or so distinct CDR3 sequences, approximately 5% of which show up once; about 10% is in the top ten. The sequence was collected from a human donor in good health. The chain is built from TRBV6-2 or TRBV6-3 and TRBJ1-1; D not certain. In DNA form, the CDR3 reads TGTGCCAGCAGTTCCACGGGATACACTGAAGCTTTCTTT. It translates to CASSSTGYTEAFF.